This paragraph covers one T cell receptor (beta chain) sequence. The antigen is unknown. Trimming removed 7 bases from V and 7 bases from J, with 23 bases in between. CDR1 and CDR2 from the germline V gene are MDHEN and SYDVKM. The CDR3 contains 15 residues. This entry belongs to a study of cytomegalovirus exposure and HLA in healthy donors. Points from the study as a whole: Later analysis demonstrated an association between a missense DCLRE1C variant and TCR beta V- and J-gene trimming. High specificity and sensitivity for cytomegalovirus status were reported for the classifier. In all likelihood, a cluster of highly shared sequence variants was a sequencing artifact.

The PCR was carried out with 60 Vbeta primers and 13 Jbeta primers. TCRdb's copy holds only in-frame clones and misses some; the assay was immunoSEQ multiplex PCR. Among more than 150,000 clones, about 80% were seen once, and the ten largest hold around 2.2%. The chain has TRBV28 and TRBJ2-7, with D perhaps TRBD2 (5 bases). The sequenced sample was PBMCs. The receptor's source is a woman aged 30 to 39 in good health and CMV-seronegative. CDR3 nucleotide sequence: TGTGCCAGCAAGTTTAGGGAGCGCCCGTTGGGGGAGCAGTACTTC. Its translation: CASKFRERPLGEQYF.